The rows below give T cell receptor beta chains drawn from one sample of a study of blood T cell repertoires in COVID-19. TCRdb's table, derived via immunoSEQ multiplex PCR, lists solely in-frame clones and lacks some. The data show a few hundred thousand clones, with roughly 88% seen just once and roughly 2.5% held by the top ten. The sequenced material came from PBMCs or T cells enriched from blood (not recorded which). The origin of the receptors is a woman aged 40 to 50 with acute COVID-19. Both conserved end residues are part of each CDR3. D genes are given only for firm matches. The size of a clone is reported for some rows only, either as once, few or many, or as a class for expanded clones.

TGTGCCAGCAGTGACCCGAACCGACAGGGGGCCGCAGATACGCAGTATTTT	CASSDPNRQGAADTQYF	TRBD1	.	TRBV25-1	TRBJ2-3
TGTGCCCCGACCCACAGGGGCCTTCGGGAGCAAGAGACCCAGTACTTC	CAPTHRGLREQETQYF	.	.	TRBV24-1	TRBJ2-5
TGTGCCAGCTCACCAGCGGGCCCCTACAATGAGCAGTTCTTC	CASSPAGPYNEQFF	.	.	TRBV18	TRBJ2-1
TGTGCCAGCAGCCAAGTGTTCTCCGGGACAGGGAACTATGGCTACACCTTC	CASSQVFSGTGNYGYTF	TRBD1	.	TRBV3-1/TRBV3-2	TRBJ1-2
TGTGCCAGCAGCCCCCGCGCGGATTACAATGAGCAGTTCTTC	CASSPRADYNEQFF	.	.	TRBV9	TRBJ2-1
TGTGCCACCGGCGGGGGCGTCTCCTACGAGCAGTACTTC	CATGGGVSYEQYF	.	.	TRBV15	TRBJ2-7
TGTGCCAGCAGCCAAGATTTGCAGGGGGCGAGGGGTAACTATGGCTACACCTTC	CASSQDLQGARGNYGYTF	TRBD1	once	TRBV3-1/TRBV3-2	TRBJ1-2
TGTGCCAGCAGGCTAGGTTACTCCTACGAGCAGTACTTC	CASRLGYSYEQYF	.	.	TRBV28	TRBJ2-7
TGTGCCAGCTCACCACCCAGCGAGCCGACGGAGCAGTTCTTC	CASSPPSEPTEQFF	.	.	TRBV18	TRBJ2-1
TGTGCCTGGAGTGTTCGTTCGACTTCCGTCCTGACTTTC	CAWSVRSTSVLTF	.	.	TRBV30	TRBJ2-6
TGTGCCAGTAGTATAGATCTGGGACTAGCGGGCCTAACCTCGAGCACAGATACGCAGTATTTT	CASSIDLGLAGLTSSTDTQYF	TRBD2	.	TRBV19	TRBJ2-3
TGCGCCAGCAGTCCAGCTAACTATGGCTACACCTTC	CASSPANYGYTF	.	.	TRBV5-1	TRBJ1-2
TGTGCCAGCCAGGGGGTACGGAATCAGCCCCAGCATTTT	CASQGVRNQPQHF	TRBD1	.	TRBV2	TRBJ1-5
TGTGCCAGCAGCCCTCGGACGTTAGGGGTGATGGCGCAGTATTTT	CASSPRTLGVMAQYF	.	.	TRBV6-6	TRBJ2-3
TGTGCCAGCAGCCAAGTTCACAGGGGACGTAACACTGAAGCTTTCTTT	CASSQVHRGRNTEAFF	TRBD1	.	TRBV3-1/TRBV3-2	TRBJ1-1
TGTGCCAGTTCGGGGGGGCCGTCCTACAATGAGCAGTTCTTC	CASSGGPSYNEQFF	TRBD2	.	TRBV19	TRBJ2-1